A single sample is the source of the 3 T cell receptor beta chains below, sequenced in a study of blood T cell repertoires in COVID-19. The assay was immunoSEQ multiplex PCR, and TCRdb's table has in-frame clones only and misses some. The sample lists tens of thousands of clones; about four fifths were seen once. The sequenced material came from peripheral blood. These TCRs come from a man in his fifties or sixties with active COVID-19.

The chain joins TRBV29-1 to TRBJ1-4; D remains unclear. This CDR3 spans 15 amino acids. With 4 bases removed from V and 0 bases from J, the gap between germline ends came to 12 bases. Germline-derived CDR1 and CDR2 are SQVTM and ANQGSEA. The CDR3 coding sequence is TGCAGCGTTGGTTTGGGCCGAACAACTAATGAAAAACTGTTTTTT. It is translated as CSVGLGRTTNEKLFF.

The chain recombines TRBV28 with TRBJ2-3, with 10 bases identical to TRBD1. Germline CDR1 MDHEN, CDR2 SYDVKM. The CDR3 sequence is 16 residues long. With 5 bases clipped from V and 4 bases from J, the junction kept 9 bases outside the gene matches. CDR3 sequence reads: CASSLTGQGSSDTQYF. CDR3 nucleotides: TGTGCCAGCAGTCTTACGGGACAGGGGAGTTCAGATACGCAGTATTTT.

This chain connects TRBV6-1 to TRBJ1-2; 9 nucleotides align to TRBD1. The trim removed 2 bases at V and 0 bases at J, leaving 1 base unmatched. From germline, CDR1 is MNHNS and CDR2 SASEGT. The CDR3 consists of 15 residues. The CDR3: CASSEWDRANYGYTF. Here the CDR3 DNA reads TGTGCCAGCAGTGAATGGGACAGGGCTAACTATGGCTACACCTTC.